These 29 T cell receptor beta chains share one sample of origin, sequenced in a study of blood T cells in healthy people across ages. A second PCR of roughly 6 to 12 cycles used a sample-barcoded 5' primer and a J-beta primer mix. TCRdb re-called the 5' RACE reads with MiXCR, one entry per CDR3 protein. Among about 1.8 million distinct CDR3 sequences, around half were seen once, and the ten largest hold over 2%. Sequencing was carried out using blood. The receptors derive from a middle-aged woman in good health.

Remarks on this clonotype: Germline and junction disagree at one end, which may indicate a read error. J is TRBJ2-7 and V is TRBV6-1; D is perhaps TRBD2 (5 bases). CDR1 MNHNS and CDR2 SASEGT come from the germline V gene. CDR3 length equals 14 residues. DNA of the CDR3: TGTGTCAGCAGTGAAGCGGACTCAACCTACGAGCAGTACTTC. Translating it yields CVSSEADSTYEQYF.

This clonotype occurred once. This may arise from a read error, as a much more abundant clone is one base away. CDR3 DNA sequence: TGCAGTGCTAGATTGACAGAGAATCACCCAACGACACATGAGCAGTTCTTC. It specifies CSARLTENHPTTHEQFF. This chain joins TRBV20-1 and TRBJ2-1, with D tentatively TRBD1 (5 bases). The CDR3 has 17 residues. The ends were cut back, 2 bases at V and 8 bases at J, with 25 bases in the middle. Per germline, CDR1 DFQATT and CDR2 SNEGSKA (reference sequence).

This clonotype was counted a few times. The CDR3 DNA reads TGTGCCAGCAGTGAAGCTGGGCGGGGCTACACCTTC. As protein: CASSEAGRGYTF. The rearrangement links TRBV2 to TRBJ1-2; D is undetermined. CDR3 length equals 12 residues. V was shortened by 0 bases and J by 8 bases, with 7 bases between the two germline ends. Germline V gene sequence: CDR1 SNHLY, CDR2 FYNNEI.

The rearrangement uses TRBV20-1 and TRBJ2-7, with D hard to call. This CDR3 has 11 residues. V was shortened by 6 bases and J by 0 bases, with 6 bases between the two germline ends. CDR1 DFQATT and CDR2 SNEGSKA come from the germline V gene (reference sequence). The CDR3 DNA reads TGCAGTGCGAAGGTCTCCTACGAGCAGTACTTC. Translated, it gives CSAKVSYEQYF.

For this clonotype: The junction differs from germline at one of its ends, possibly a read error. The chain uses TRBV29-1 and TRBJ2-4, with 14 bases lining up with TRBD2. CDR1 SQVTM and CDR2 ANQGSEA come from the germline V gene. The CDR3 sequence is 13 residues long. CDR3 amino acids: CGVGTSGGWEQYF. CDR3 coding DNA: TGCGGCGTAGGGACTAGCGGGGGCTGGGAGCAGTACTTC.

This clonotype was recorded a few times. This rearrangement joins TRBV28 to TRBJ2-1; 13 bases agree with TRBD2. The trim removed 6 bases at V and 8 bases at J, leaving 7 bases unmatched. Looked up from germline, CDR1 is MDHEN and CDR2 is SYDVKM. CDR3 size: 15 residues. The CDR3 is CASRPTLAGGYEQFF. The CDR3 DNA follows: TGTGCCAGCAGGCCGACACTAGCGGGAGGGTATGAGCAGTTCTTC.

This clonotype was seen a few times. The rearrangement joins TRBV12-3 or TRBV12-4 to TRBJ2-1, with D possibly matching TRBD2 (5 bases). The CDR3 length is 14 residues. The V end lost 3 bases, the J end lost 7 bases, and 13 bases lay between the germline ends. The CDR3 protein is CASSFGVAVNEQFF. CDR3 nucleotides: TGTGCCAGCAGTTTCGGGGTTGCGGTTAATGAGCAGTTCTTC.

V gene TRBV25-1 combines with J gene TRBJ1-5, with D tentatively TRBD1 (5 bases). CDR1 MGHDK and CDR2 SYGVNS come from the germline V gene. The CDR3 contains 16 residues. Trimming removed 4 bases at V and 7 bases at J, with 20 bases between. This chain's CDR3 is CASSASLPGLGQPQHF. The CDR3 DNA reads TGTGCCAGCAGTGCATCCCTACCAGGGCTTGGGCAGCCCCAGCATTTT.

The chain uses TRBV15 and TRBJ1-2; 7 bases agree with TRBD1. This CDR3 contains 14 residues. The germline V gene encodes CDR1 LNHNV and CDR2 YYDKDF (reference sequence). The V segment lost 2 bases and the J segment 4 bases; nucleotides outside the gene matches: 4. CDR3 amino acids: CATSRQGESYGYTF. Here the CDR3 DNA reads TGTGCCACCAGCAGACAGGGGGAGAGCTATGGCTACACCTTC.

This clonotype came up a few times. This chain links TRBV27 with TRBJ2-3, with 7 bases aligning to TRBD1. CDR1 MNHEY and CDR2 SMNVEV come from the germline V gene (reference sequence). V dropped 4 bases and J dropped 6; count of bases not matched to a gene: 10. The CDR3 loop spans 15 amino acids. The chain's CDR3 is CASSSTTGRLDTQYF. CDR3 nucleotide sequence: TGTGCCAGCAGTTCGACGACAGGGCGATTGGATACGCAGTATTTT.

This chain links TRBV29-1 with TRBJ1-4; D is ambiguous. Germline V gives CDR1 SQVTM, CDR2 ANQGSEA. This CDR3 has 13 residues. The germline V and J ends were trimmed by 4 bases and 4 bases, with 10 bases remaining between them. CDR3 amino acids: CSVGSADNEKLFF. CDR3 DNA sequence: TGCAGCGTTGGGTCAGCGGATAATGAAAAACTGTTTTTT.

The chain uses TRBV7-9 and TRBJ2-5; D is perhaps TRBD1 (5 bases). The DNA end is more similar to TRBJ2-7, so the J call may be wrong. The germline gives CDR1 SEHNR, CDR2 FQNEAQ (reference sequence). This CDR3 region has 13 residues. Written as DNA, the CDR3 is TGTGCCAGCAGCTTAGCACAGGCCCTCGAGCAGTACTTC. Amino acids: CASSLAQALEQYF.

A few counts support this clonotype. The CDR3 here is CASSRNRQGVDVGYTF. DNA for the CDR3: TGTGCCAGCAGCCGAAATCGGCAGGGGGTCGATGTTGGCTACACCTTC. This chain connects TRBV6-2 or TRBV6-3 to TRBJ1-2; 7 nucleotides align to TRBD1. Trimming removed 6 bases from V and 7 bases from J; junction bases left unmatched: 17. This CDR3 spans 16 amino acids. Germline V CDR1 and CDR2: MNHEY, SVGEGT.

This sequence joins TRBV27 and TRBJ1-2; TRBD1 matches 8 bases. J was trimmed by 6 bases and V by 6 bases; bases with no gene match: 9. Germline V CDR1 and CDR2: MNHEY, SMNVEV (reference sequence). The length of the CDR3 is 14 residues. CDR3: CASRLTGTGDGYTF. The DNA of the CDR3 is TGTGCCAGCAGGTTAACTGGGACAGGTGATGGCTACACCTTC.

V usage is TRBV7-2 and J usage is TRBJ2-7; D may be TRBD1 (6 bases). CDR1 and CDR2 (germline): SGHTA, FQGNSA. V lost 5 bases to trimming and J lost 7 bases, with 24 bases between them. CDR3 length: 16 residues. CDR3 sequence (DNA): TGTGCCAGCAGCCTATACGGAACCGGACAGAACAATGAGCAGTACTTC. It specifies CASSLYGTGQNNEQYF. The full variable domain, its missing parts supplied by reference TRBV7-2 and TRBJ2-7, is GAGVSQSPSNKVTEKGKDVELRCDPISGHTALYWYRQSLGQGLEFLIYFQGNSAPDKSGLPSDRFSAERTGGSVSTLTIQRTQQEDSAVYLCASSLYGTGQNNEQYFGPGTRLTVT.

The sample holds a few counts of this clonotype. The chain joins TRBV24-1 to TRBJ2-4; D gene uncertain. The V gene's germline CDR1 is KGHDR and CDR2 SFDVKD. Between the trimmed V and J ends, which lost 0 bases and 13 bases, there was a span of 12 bases. This CDR3 is built from 13 residues. CDR3 residues: CATSDLHGTEQYF. The CDR3 DNA follows: TGTGCCACCAGTGATTTGCACGGAACGGAGCAGTACTTC.

J is TRBJ2-1 and V is TRBV6-5; weak D call: TRBD1 (6 bases). The V end was cut by 6 bases, the J end by 10 bases, with 13 bases between. CDR3 length: 12 residues. Germline CDR1 MNHEY, CDR2 SVGAGI. CDR3: CASSRTDREQFF. For the CDR3, the DNA is TGTGCCAGCAGCCGGACTGACAGGGAGCAGTTCTTC.

The chain carries TRBV24-1 and TRBJ2-3, with D tentatively TRBD1 or TRBD2 (6 bases each). V was trimmed by 10 bases and J by 1 base, leaving 14 bases between them. This CDR3 has 14 residues. From germline, CDR1 is KGHDR and CDR2 SFDVKD. The CDR3 spells CATVPRGRTDTQYF. The CDR3 coding sequence is TGTGCCACGGTCCCCCGGGGGCGCACAGATACGCAGTATTTT.

The genes are TRBV7-9 and TRBJ2-5; D is unresolved. Germline V lookup: CDR1 SEHNR, CDR2 FQNEAQ (reference sequence). V lost 8 bases to trimming and J lost 3 bases, with 13 bases between them. CDR3 size: 13 residues. The CDR3 protein is CASVPSLEETQYF. CDR3 nucleotides: TGTGCCAGCGTACCCAGCCTCGAAGAGACCCAGTACTTC. The full variable domain, in which reference TRBV7-9 and TRBJ2-5 provide the parts outside the CDR3, is DTGVSQNPRHKITKRGQNVTFRCDPISEHNRLYWYRQTLGQGPEFLTYFQNEAQLEKSRLLSDRFSAERPKGSFSTLEIQRTEQGDSAMYLCASVPSLEETQYFGPGTRLLVL.

The chain is built from TRBV12-3 or TRBV12-4 and TRBJ2-6; maybe TRBD1 (5 bases). The CDR3 covers 16 residues. V was shortened by 4 bases and J by 0 bases, with 10 bases between the two germline ends. DNA of the CDR3: TGTGCCAGCAGTTGGTATAGGGGCTCTGGGGCCAACGTCCTGACTTTC. Protein product: CASSWYRGSGANVLTF.

This sequence joins TRBV7-2 and TRBJ2-3, with 11 nucleotides matching TRBD2. This CDR3 spans 16 amino acids. Trimming at V came to 6 bases and at J to 2 bases, leaving 7 bases not matched to a gene. CDR1 is SGHTA, CDR2 FQGNSA, per germline. In nucleotides, the CDR3 is TGTGCCAGCAGGCGAGGGACTAGCGGCCTCACAGATACGCAGTATTTT. As protein: CASRRGTSGLTDTQYF.

This clonotype was detected a few times. This chain links TRBV24-1 with TRBJ2-3; D possibly corresponds to TRBD1 (6 bases). Trimming stripped 4 bases from V and 4 bases from J, with 11 bases between. This CDR3 spans 14 amino acids. Germline V gene sequence: CDR1 KGHDR, CDR2 SFDVKD. Here the CDR3 reads CATSESAGADTQYF. The CDR3 nucleotides are TGTGCCACCAGTGAGTCTGCAGGGGCAGATACGCAGTATTTT.

J is TRBJ2-1 and V is TRBV29-1, with D possibly matching TRBD2 (5 bases). Trimming took 2 bases from V and 7 from J, leaving 9 bases between them. The CDR3 runs to 12 residues. Germline loops: CDR1 SQVTM, CDR2 ANQGSEA. The CDR3, as DNA: TGCAGCGTTGAATTTGGCGGGAATGAGCAGTTCTTC. It specifies CSVEFGGNEQFF.

There are a few counts of this clonotype. The gene calls are TRBV7-8 and TRBJ2-3; D is possibly TRBD2 (5 bases). Per germline, CDR1 SGHVS and CDR2 FQNEAQ. Between the trimmed V and J ends, which lost 1 base and 14 bases, there was a span of 16 bases. This CDR3 is 13 amino acids long. CDR3 residues: CASSLVVRGLPYF. DNA for the CDR3: TGTGCCAGCAGCTTAGTCGTACGGGGTTTGCCGTATTTT.

Turning to this clonotype: A read error may account for a junction end that differs from germline. The rearrangement uses TRBV10-3 and TRBJ2-7; 10 positions agree with TRBD1. Germline loops: CDR1 ENHRY, CDR2 SYGVKD. The CDR3 runs 14 residues. CDR3 sequence: CAISPGQGEYERYF. The CDR3 DNA follows: TGTGCCATCAGCCCTGGACAGGGGGAATACGAGCGGTACTTC.

This clonotype was seen more than once but under ten times. This chain joins TRBV5-1 and TRBJ1-1, with 8 bases lining up with TRBD1. CDR1 is SGHRS and CDR2 is YFSETQ in the germline V gene. The CDR3 is made up of 14 amino acids. V dropped 0 bases and J dropped 6; count of bases not matched to a gene: 4. The CDR3 loop reads CASSLDRGGAEAFF. The CDR3 nucleotides are TGCGCCAGCAGCTTGGACAGGGGGGGTGCTGAAGCTTTCTTT.

This sequence joins TRBV6-1 and TRBJ2-1, with 7 bases identical to TRBD2. CDR1 and CDR2 from the germline V gene are MNHNS and SASEGT. V lost 7 bases, J lost 5 bases, and 11 bases stayed unmatched. There are 15 residues in the CDR3. The CDR3 is CASTEWGGQDNEQFF. CDR3 sequence (DNA): TGTGCCAGCACCGAATGGGGGGGTCAAGACAATGAGCAGTTCTTC.

The V gene is TRBV2, the J gene TRBJ1-1, with a tentative D call TRBD1 (6 bases). Germline V gene data show CDR1 as SNHLY and CDR2 as FYNNEI. The CDR3 loop spans 14 amino acids. The germline V and J ends were trimmed by 2 bases and 5 bases, with 12 bases remaining between them. CDR3 nucleotide sequence: TGTGCCAGCAGTGAATATACAGGGAGGACTGAAGCTTTCTTT. This codes for CASSEYTGRTEAFF.

This clonotype was detected a few times. V gene TRBV4-3 combines with J gene TRBJ2-7; either TRBD1 or TRBD2 may fit D (5 bases each). The CDR3 consists of 16 residues. Trimming took 1 base from V and 0 from J, leaving 13 bases between them. CDR1 is LGHNA and CDR2 is YSLEER in the germline V gene. The CDR3 DNA follows: TGCGCCAGCAGCCAAGGGCCAGGGAGATCCTCCTACGAGCAGTACTTC. It encodes CASSQGPGRSSYEQYF.